What follows are 20 T cell receptor beta chains derived from one specimen sequenced in a study of CD8 T cells in ankylosing spondylitis. Notes on the study in general: Seemingly distinctive of ankylosing spondylitis blood was a TCR beta motif formed by eight highly homologous variants.

No antigen has been identified for these receptors. TCRdb re-derived calls from the 5' RACE reads in MiXCR, one entry per CDR3 protein. Of about 450,000 distinct CDR3 sequences in the sample, roughly 25% were seen once. The sequencing input was blood, either unsorted or a sorted T cell fraction (not recorded which). The receptors were sampled from a male donor with ankylosing spondylitis.

The V gene is TRBV10-3, the J gene TRBJ1-2; 8 nucleotides agree with TRBD1. The CDR3 runs 14 residues. Losses at the gene ends were 6 bases for V and 2 bases for J; bases not matched to a gene: 5. Germline V lookup: CDR1 ENHRY, CDR2 SYGVKD. CDR3 sequence: CAIRYGQGNYGYTF. The CDR3 DNA is TGTGCCATCAGGTACGGACAGGGAAACTATGGCTACACCTTC.

In its sample, this clonotype was seen a few times. This sequence joins TRBV9 and TRBJ2-2; possibly TRBD2 for D (6 bases). The CDR3 covers 14 residues. Trimming left V 3 bases short and J 4 bases short, with 10 bases between. Germline V gene data show CDR1 as SGDLS and CDR2 as YYNGEE. The CDR3 is CASSGGLSTGELFF. The DNA of the CDR3 is TGTGCCAGCAGCGGGGGACTTTCCACCGGGGAGCTGTTTTTT.

The chain recombines TRBV6-1 with TRBJ2-7; D gene ambiguous. Germline CDR1 reads MNHNS; CDR2 reads SASEGT. This CDR3 comprises 11 residues. Trimming left V 4 bases short and J 4 bases short, with 5 bases between. CDR3 residues: CASSGIYEQYF. The CDR3 nucleotides read TGTGCCAGCAGTGGTATTTACGAGCAGTACTTC.

The chain carries TRBV12-3 or TRBV12-4 and TRBJ2-6, with D possibly being TRBD1 (6 bases). Deletions cut 1 base from V and 3 bases from J, with 16 bases between. CDR3 size: 18 residues. The CDR3 bases are TGTGCCAGCAGTTTAGAACAGGGCTTGGGCGGTGGGGCCAACGTCCTGACTTTC. It yields the protein CASSLEQGLGGGANVLTF.

V gene TRBV3-1 combines with J gene TRBJ1-2, with D unresolved. V lost 5 bases and J lost 0, with 10 bases in between. Germline loops: CDR1 LGHDT, CDR2 YNNKEL (reference sequence). The CDR3 has 14 amino acids. CDR3 sequence (DNA): TGTGCCAGCAGCTCCCCAGGCTCTAACTATGGCTACACCTTC. It translates to CASSSPGSNYGYTF.

J is TRBJ1-5 and V is TRBV2, with TRBD1 matching 10 bases. V lost 6 bases and J lost 3; bases outside the gene matches: 5. CDR1 and CDR2 (germline): SNHLY, FYNNEI. This CDR3 has 15 residues. This chain's CDR3 is CASRTGGEYNQPQHF. CDR3 sequence (DNA): TGTGCCAGCAGGACAGGGGGCGAGTACAATCAGCCCCAGCATTTT.

The sample holds a few counts of this clonotype. The gene calls are TRBV11-1 and TRBJ2-3; 7 nucleotides align to TRBD2. Germline loops: CDR1 SGHAT, CDR2 FQDESV (reference sequence). The CDR3 is 16 amino acids. Trimming removed 0 bases from V and 0 bases from J; junction bases left unmatched: 3. The CDR3 sequence is CASSLAASGSTDTQYF. The CDR3 DNA reads as TGTGCCAGCAGCTTAGCTGCTAGCGGCAGCACAGATACGCAGTATTTT.

V is TRBV5-6 and J is TRBJ2-2; D unresolved. This CDR3 is built from 15 residues. The ends were cut back, 4 bases at V and 3 bases at J, with 13 bases in the middle. Germline lookup yields CDR1 SGHDT and CDR2 YYEEEE. In nucleotides, the CDR3 is TGTGCCAGCAGCGGCGGCCTAATTTACACCGGGGAGCTGTTTTTT. The encoded protein is CASSGGLIYTGELFF.

The table lists this clonotype with a count of one. This rearrangement joins TRBV7-2 to TRBJ2-5; 15 bases are a match to TRBD2. CDR3 length: 17 amino acids. Germline CDR1 SGHTA, CDR2 FQGNSA. Trimming at V came to 3 bases and at J to 2 bases, leaving 4 bases not matched to a gene. The CDR3 is CASSFGLAGGPQETQYF. The CDR3 bases are TGTGCCAGCAGCTTTGGACTAGCGGGAGGGCCGCAAGAGACCCAGTACTTC.

This chain links TRBV12-3 or TRBV12-4 with TRBJ1-5; D perhaps matches TRBD1 (6 bases). The CDR3 extends over 14 amino acids. Trimming shortened V by 3 bases and J by 7 bases, and 13 bases separated the two germline ends. The CDR3 region has the DNA TGTGCCAGCAGTTTCGGGACAACGGGGCAGCCCCAGCATTTT. Translated, it gives CASSFGTTGQPQHF.

The chain employs TRBV7-2 and TRBJ2-2, with TRBD2 matching 7 bases. V was clipped by 5 bases and J by 9 bases; unmatched bases: 12. The germline CDR1 and CDR2 sequences are SGHTA and FQGNSA. The CDR3 runs to 15 residues. CDR3 DNA: TGTGCCAGCAGCCCTCAAGCGGGACTCGGCCGGGAGCTGTTTTTT. This encodes CASSPQAGLGRELFF. The variable domain in full, with the rest retrieved from reference TRBV7-2 and TRBJ2-2, is GAGVSQSPSNKVTEKGKDVELRCDPISGHTALYWYRQSLGQGLEFLIYFQGNSAPDKSGLPSDRFSAERTGGSVSTLTIQRTQQEDSAVYLCASSPQAGLGRELFFGEGSRLTVL.

This clonotype was found a few times. The chain combines TRBV5-1 with TRBJ1-2, with D possibly being TRBD1 (5 bases). This CDR3 spans 15 amino acids. Trimming left V 2 bases short and J 6 bases short, with 17 bases between. The germline V gene encodes CDR1 SGHRS and CDR2 YFSETQ. In DNA form, the CDR3 reads TGCGCCAGCAGCTTACAAGACAGTTTGATAGATGGCTACACCTTC. As protein: CASSLQDSLIDGYTF.

The V call is TRBV20-1, the J call TRBJ2-5; D might be TRBD2 (5 bases). The V end was cut by 1 base, the J end by 5 bases, with 11 bases between. CDR1 is DFQATT and CDR2 is SNEGSKA in the germline V gene (reference sequence). The CDR3 is 13 amino acids. The CDR3 region is CSARVSAYETQYF. As DNA, the CDR3 is TGCAGTGCTAGAGTTAGCGCCTACGAGACCCAGTACTTC.

V gene TRBV11-2 combines with J gene TRBJ2-1; D call uncertain. This CDR3 has 14 residues. Germline V gene data show CDR1 as SGHAT and CDR2 as FQNNGV. The germline V and J ends were trimmed by 6 bases and 6 bases, with 15 bases remaining between them. The DNA of the CDR3 is TGTGCCAGCAGATATCGGGTCGACGCCAATGAGCAGTTCTTC. Amino acids: CASRYRVDANEQFF.

This clonotype was counted a few times. This chain joins TRBV7-9 and TRBJ2-2; TRBD2 aligns across 8 bases. J lost 0 bases, V lost 4 bases, and 4 bases had no gene match. The CDR3 is 16 residues long. Germline CDR1 reads SEHNR; CDR2 reads FQNEAQ (reference sequence). The CDR3 nucleotides are TGTGCCAGCAGCTCCGTAGCGGGGCCGAACACCGGGGAGCTGTTTTTT. This sequence encodes CASSSVAGPNTGELFF.

The chain is built from TRBV6-1 and TRBJ1-2; D is perhaps TRBD1 (5 bases). The CDR3 loop spans 13 amino acids. In germline, CDR1 is MNHNS, CDR2 SASEGT. V lost 7 bases and J lost 1, with 10 bases in between. The DNA of the CDR3 is TGTGCCAGCACCCAAGGGGTTAACTATGGCTACACCTTC. Amino acids: CASTQGVNYGYTF.

This clonotype was detected only a few times. The CDR3 DNA reads as TGTGCCACCAGTGACCCCGGGTTGAGCTCCTACAATGAGCAGTTCTTC. It translates to CATSDPGLSSYNEQFF. This chain uses TRBV24-1 with TRBJ2-1; unclear D gene. CDR1 and CDR2 from the germline V gene are KGHDR and SFDVKD. The CDR3 has 16 residues. Trimming shortened V by 4 bases and J by 0 bases, and 12 bases separated the two germline ends.

The chain joins TRBV15 to TRBJ2-1, with 7 bases matching TRBD2. The CDR3 sequence is 16 residues long. Per the germline V gene, CDR1 is LNHNV and CDR2 is YYDKDF (reference sequence). V dropped 1 base and J dropped 0; count of bases not matched to a gene: 3. Here the CDR3 DNA reads TGTGCCACCAGCAGAGTACGGGGGGACTCCTACAATGAGCAGTTCTTC. Its translation: CATSRVRGDSYNEQFF.

J is TRBJ2-1 and V is TRBV19; D assignment may be TRBD1 or TRBD2 (5 bases each). The germline CDR1 and CDR2 sequences are LNHDA and SQIVND (reference sequence). The V end lost 5 bases, the J end lost 7 bases, and 21 bases lay between the germline ends. This CDR3 is built from 16 residues. The CDR3, as DNA: TGTGCCAGTAGTCGCCTACTAGATTTGGGGCGGAATGAGCAGTTCTTC. Translation gives CASSRLLDLGRNEQFF.

This clonotype occurred a few times. CDR3 loop: CASTPSGRANEQYV. The CDR3 region has the DNA TGTGCCAGCACCCCTAGCGGGAGGGCCAACGAGCAGTACGTC. This chain joins TRBV2 and TRBJ2-7, with 12 bases fitting TRBD2. Germline CDR1 SNHLY, CDR2 FYNNEI. This CDR3 is built from 14 residues. The J segment lost 5 bases and the V segment lost 7 bases, leaving 6 bases of the junction unmatched.